The 9 T cell receptor beta chains below come from one sample, sequenced in a study of blood T cell repertoires in COVID-19 (TCRdb year 2020). The library was made by the immunoSEQ multiplex PCR assay. TCRdb stores this immuneACCESS table with in-frame sequences only. Part of the clones is absent; in the studies checked, under half of the shortfall reflects unresolved V genes, and no reason is known for the rest. Here the sample has 75,000 to 100,000 clones; around nine tenths occur a single time. Approximately 15% of the sample belongs to the ten largest clones. The sequenced sample was peripheral blood. These receptors all stem from a human donor in a cohort sampled during active COVID-19.

The V gene is TRBV5-5, the J gene TRBJ1-2, with 8 positions matching TRBD1. The germline V gene has CDR1 SGHKS and CDR2 YYEKEE (reference sequence). CDR3 length: 15 amino acids. Unmatched junction bases numbered 9, after V lost 4 bases and J lost 4 bases. The DNA for the CDR3 is TGTGCCAGCAGCACGCTGCCGGGACAGGTCTATGGCTACACCTTC. Its protein is CASSTLPGQVYGYTF.

The DNA of the CDR3 is TGTGCCAGCACGCCCAACGGGGGGGCAGGGAATGAGCAGTTCTTC. Its protein is CASTPNGGAGNEQFF. The chain has TRBV9 and TRBJ2-1, with 8 positions matching TRBD2. The V gene end was trimmed by 6 bases and the J gene end by 7 bases; junction bases not matched to a gene: 12. The CDR3 runs to 15 residues. Germline CDR1 is SGDLS and CDR2 is YYNGEE.

This chain links TRBV7-9 with TRBJ2-1; 10 bases fit TRBD2. The CDR3 consists of 18 residues. Germline V gives CDR1 SEHNR, CDR2 FQNEAQ (reference sequence). V lost 5 bases and J lost 0; bases outside the gene matches: 10. The CDR3 sequence is CASSRGLAEASSYNEQFF. As DNA, the CDR3 is TGTGCCAGCAGCCGCGGACTAGCGGAGGCAAGCTCCTACAATGAGCAGTTCTTC. Together with reference TRBV7-9 and TRBJ2-1, the CDR3 gives the full variable domain: DTGVSQNPRHKITKRGQNVTFRCDPISEHNRLYWYRQTLGQGPEFLTYFQNEAQLEKSRLLSDRFSAERPKGSFSTLEIQRTEQGDSAMYLCASSRGLAEASSYNEQFFGPGTRLTVL.

This clone showed up just once. V and J are TRBV7-8 and TRBJ1-1, with D uncertain. The germline V and J ends were trimmed by 8 bases and 0 bases, with 13 bases remaining between them. CDR1 SGHVS and CDR2 FQNEAQ come from the germline V gene. CDR3 size: 14 residues. CDR3 nucleotide sequence: TGTGCCAGCCGCCCCCGGGAGGTGAACACTGAAGCTTTCTTT. It translates to CASRPREVNTEAFF. The full variable domain, with the rest looked up from reference TRBV7-8 and TRBJ1-1, is GAGVSQSPRYKVAKRGQDVALRCDPISGHVSLFWYQQALGQGPEFLTYFQNEAQLDKSGLPSDRFFAERPEGSVSTLKIQRTQQEDSAVYLCASRPREVNTEAFFGQGTRLTVV.

In its sample, this clone was seen once. The CDR3 nucleotides read TGCAGCGTTGAAGAGGCTGGGGGGGCGTTGAACGAGCAGTACTTC. Translated: CSVEEAGGALNEQYF. The J gene is TRBJ2-7, the V gene TRBV29-1, with D possibly matching TRBD2 (7 bases). The ends were cut back, 0 bases at V and 5 bases at J, with 17 bases in the middle. The V gene's germline CDR1 is SQVTM and CDR2 ANQGSEA. The CDR3 runs to 15 residues.

The chain joins TRBV19 to TRBJ2-5, with TRBD2 matching 8 bases. V shed 6 bases and J 5 bases; nucleotides not matched to a gene: 11. There are 15 residues in the CDR3. The germline V gene has CDR1 LNHDA and CDR2 SQIVND (reference sequence). CDR3 amino acids: CASRSGGASGETQYF. CDR3 nucleotide sequence: TGTGCCAGTAGATCGGGGGGGGCTTCTGGGGAGACCCAGTACTTC.

The chain couples TRBV6-2 or TRBV6-3 to TRBJ2-3, with TRBD1 matching over 7 bases. Germline V gives CDR1 MNHEY, CDR2 SVGEGT. The J segment lost 2 bases and the V segment lost 6 bases, leaving 8 bases of the junction unmatched. CDR3 length: 15 residues. The CDR3 DNA follows: TGTGCCAGCAGCAGCTGGGACAGAATCACAGATACGCAGTATTTT. It specifies CASSSWDRITDTQYF.

The chain is built from TRBV30 and TRBJ1-1; 7 bases agree with TRBD1. This CDR3 spans 14 amino acids. J was trimmed by 5 bases and V by 6 bases; bases with no gene match: 12. Germline-derived CDR1 and CDR2 are GTSNPN and SVGIG (reference sequence). CDR3 nucleotides: TGTGCCTGCACAGGGGACGTTTACGTGACTGAAGCTTTCTTT. Its protein product is CACTGDVYVTEAFF.

This sequence joins TRBV7-9 and TRBJ2-1; 8 bases align to TRBD2. V was pared by 1 base and J by 7 bases, with 6 bases of the junction left unmatched. The CDR3 loop spans 15 amino acids. The V gene's germline CDR1 is SEHNR and CDR2 FQNEAQ (reference sequence). The DNA of the CDR3 is TGTGCCAGCAGCTTAGTGACGGGAGGGATGAATGAGCAGTTCTTC. It codes for CASSLVTGGMNEQFF.